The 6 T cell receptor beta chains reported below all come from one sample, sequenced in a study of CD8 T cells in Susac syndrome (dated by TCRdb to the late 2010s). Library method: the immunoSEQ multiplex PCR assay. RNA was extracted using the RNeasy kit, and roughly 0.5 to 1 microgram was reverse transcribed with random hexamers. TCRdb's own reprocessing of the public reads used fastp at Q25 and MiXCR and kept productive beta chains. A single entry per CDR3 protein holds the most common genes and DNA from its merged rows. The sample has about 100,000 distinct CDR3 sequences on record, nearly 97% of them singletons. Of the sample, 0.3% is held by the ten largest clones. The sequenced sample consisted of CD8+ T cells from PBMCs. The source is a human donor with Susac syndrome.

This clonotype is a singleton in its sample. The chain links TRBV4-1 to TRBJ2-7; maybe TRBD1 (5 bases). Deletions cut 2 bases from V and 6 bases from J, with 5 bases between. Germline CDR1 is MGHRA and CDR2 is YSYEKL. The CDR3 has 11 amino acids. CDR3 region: CASSQRGEQYF. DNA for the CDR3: TGCGCCAGCAGCCAAAGGGGCGAGCAGTACTTC.

The CDR3 sequence is CSAPLGGPIQYF. For the CDR3, the DNA is TGCAGTGCTCCCCTGGGGGGACCGATACAGTACTTC. The chain joins TRBV20-1 to TRBJ2-4; maybe TRBD2 (6 bases). In germline, CDR1 is DFQATT, CDR2 SNEGSKA (reference sequence). V dropped 5 bases and J dropped 13 bases, with 18 bases sitting between them. The CDR3 loop spans 12 amino acids.

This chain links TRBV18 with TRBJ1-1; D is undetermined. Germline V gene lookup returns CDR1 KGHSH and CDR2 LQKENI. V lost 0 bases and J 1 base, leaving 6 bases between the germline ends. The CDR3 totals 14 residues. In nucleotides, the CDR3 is TGTGCCAGCTCACCACCAGCGTCGAACACTGAAGCTTTCTTT. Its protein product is CASSPPASNTEAFF. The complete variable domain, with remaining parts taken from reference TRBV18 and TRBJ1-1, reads NAGVMQNPRHLVRRRGQEARLRCSPMKGHSHVYWYRQLPEEGLKFMVYLQKENIIDESGMPKERFSAEFPKEGPSILRIQQVVRGDSAAYFCASSPPASNTEAFFGQGTRLTVV.

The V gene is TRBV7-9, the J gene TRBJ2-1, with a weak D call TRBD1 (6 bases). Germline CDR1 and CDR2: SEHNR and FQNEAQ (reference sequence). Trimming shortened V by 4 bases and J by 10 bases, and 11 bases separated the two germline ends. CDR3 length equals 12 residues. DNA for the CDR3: TGTGCCAGCAGCTCCGACAGGAAAGAGCAGTTCTTC. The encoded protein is CASSSDRKEQFF.

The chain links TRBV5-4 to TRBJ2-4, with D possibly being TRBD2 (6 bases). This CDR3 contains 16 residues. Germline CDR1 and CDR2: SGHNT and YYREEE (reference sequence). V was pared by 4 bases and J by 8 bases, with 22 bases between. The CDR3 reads CASSPRGVPEGDIQYF. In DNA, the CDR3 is TGTGCCAGCAGCCCGAGAGGCGTCCCGGAGGGAGACATTCAGTACTTC.

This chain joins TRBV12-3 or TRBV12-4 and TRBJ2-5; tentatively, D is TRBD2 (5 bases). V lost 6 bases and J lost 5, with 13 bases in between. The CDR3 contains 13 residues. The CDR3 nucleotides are TGTGCCAGCAGGGACGGGGATCGGGAGACCCAGTACTTC. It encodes CASRDGDRETQYF.